This TCR beta chain is drawn from a study of blood T cells in healthy people across ages. Germline V gives CDR1 MGHRA, CDR2 YSYEKL. The CDR3 loop spans 16 amino acids. Trimming took off 0 bases at V and 11 bases at J, with 17 bases between the two ends. A sample-barcoded 5' primer and a J-beta primer mix were used in a second PCR of about 6 to 11 cycles. One entry per CDR3 protein, called by TCRdb with MiXCR from the 5' RACE reads. The table lists over a million distinct CDR3 sequences, about 23% of them singletons. A further study also used this sample, focusing on T cells of mothers and their children.

The genes are TRBV4-1 and TRBJ1-6; D might be TRBD1 (5 bases). This TCR was sampled from a girl aged 2 to 9 in good health. The specimen was blood. The CDR3 bases are TGCGCCAGCAGCCAAGAGCCGGGACGGAGCAATCCACCCCTCCACTTT. Translating it yields CASSQEPGRSNPPLHF.